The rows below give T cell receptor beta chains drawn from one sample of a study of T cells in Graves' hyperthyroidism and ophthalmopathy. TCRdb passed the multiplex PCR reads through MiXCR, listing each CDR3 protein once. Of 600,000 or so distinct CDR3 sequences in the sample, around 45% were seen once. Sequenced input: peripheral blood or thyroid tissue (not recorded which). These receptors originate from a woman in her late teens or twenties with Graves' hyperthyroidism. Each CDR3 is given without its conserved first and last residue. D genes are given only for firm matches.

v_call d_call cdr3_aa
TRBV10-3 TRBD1 AISAGTAGNTIY
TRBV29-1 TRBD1 SILTGGKETQY
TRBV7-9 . ASSLTYGTSWDT
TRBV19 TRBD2 ASSAGLAGETQY
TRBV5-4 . ASSKDSISYEQY
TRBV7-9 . ASSYKQYEQY
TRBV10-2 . ASSYGGRSNTEAF
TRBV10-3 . AIRNRENTGELF
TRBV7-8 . ASSLAARDEKLF
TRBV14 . ASSQVRRTGELF
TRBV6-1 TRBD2 ASSPSLAHTGELF
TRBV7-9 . ASSLVQGLDNSPLH
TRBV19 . ASSPEPWTSGETQY
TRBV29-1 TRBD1 SVGTGDGYT
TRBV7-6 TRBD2 AREREYEQY
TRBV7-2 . ASSFPPF
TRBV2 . ASSYGPQGSGYT
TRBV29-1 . SVVSGASKAF
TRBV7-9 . ASKVAQVNYGYT
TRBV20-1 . SRSSPYTEAF
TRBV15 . ATSRGGRGHTGELF
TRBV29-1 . SVAQNSNQPQH
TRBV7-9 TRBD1 ASSSRGDRLAS
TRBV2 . ASSTDGTEAF
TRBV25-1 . ASSLSPGTDEQY
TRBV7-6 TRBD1 ASSSYSTGASSGANVLT
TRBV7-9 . ASSLLGGFGYT
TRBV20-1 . SARVPRFQETQY
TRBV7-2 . ASSTPRTTYQETQY
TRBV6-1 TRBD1 AVGQGMGEQY
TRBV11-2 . ASSEGLRGSGSNQPQH
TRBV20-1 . SARAPSSYEQY
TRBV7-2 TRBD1 ASSFRGDYGYT
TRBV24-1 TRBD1 ATSESGTGQNQPQH
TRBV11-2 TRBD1 ASSRNPGTGAYEQY
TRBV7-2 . ASSYRDGLNTEAF
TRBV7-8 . ASRVDAGQPQH
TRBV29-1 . SVVRTSHEQY
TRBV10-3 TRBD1 ASSYSTGVSSPLH
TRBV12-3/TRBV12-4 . ASSPTGNSYEQY
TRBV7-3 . ASSLEGRGEQY
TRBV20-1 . SVIGQQETQY
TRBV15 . ATSRVGGGYT
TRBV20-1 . SGRATGTPNTEAF
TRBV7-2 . ASTRVADSAGNTIY
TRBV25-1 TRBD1 ASSVPGQPYNSPLH